What follows are 18 T cell receptor beta chains derived from one specimen sequenced in a study of lymphopenia after photon versus proton radiotherapy. Profiled with immunoSEQ multiplex PCR; TCRdb holds only in-frame clones, not every one. In the table there are about 42,000 clones, approximately 82% of which are singletons. The material was peripheral blood, obtained from a patient treated with proton-based radiotherapy. The receptors stem from a woman aged 70-85 years with pancreatic cancer.

The V call is TRBV7-2, the J call TRBJ1-1, with TRBD1 as a possible D gene (5 bases). Deletions cut 5 bases from V and 0 bases from J, with 10 bases between. Germline V CDR1 and CDR2: SGHTA, FQGNSA. The CDR3 consists of 14 residues. This CDR3 reads CASSVGPMNTEAFF. CDR3 in DNA: TGTGCCAGCAGCGTGGGGCCCATGAACACTGAAGCTTTCTTT.

The chain links TRBV5-1 to TRBJ1-5; D is unclear. The CDR3 runs to 14 residues. Deletions cut 0 bases from V and 7 bases from J, with 11 bases between. In germline, CDR1 is SGHRS, CDR2 YFSETQ. The chain's CDR3 is CASSLAGGMQPQHF. The CDR3, as DNA: TGCGCCAGCAGCTTGGCCGGCGGGATGCAGCCCCAGCATTTT.

This chain uses TRBV14 with TRBJ2-3; D call uncertain. Between the trimmed V and J ends, which lost 1 base and 0 bases, there was a span of 11 bases. Per the germline V gene, CDR1 is SGHDN and CDR2 is FVKESK. CDR3 length equals 16 residues. In DNA form, the CDR3 reads TGTGCCAGCAGCCAAGCCCGTAGCAGTAGCACAGATACGCAGTATTTT. Encoded protein: CASSQARSSSTDTQYF.

This clone was picked up a small number of times. This rearrangement joins TRBV28 to TRBJ1-5; TRBD1 aligns across 8 bases. The length of the CDR3 is 14 residues. Germline V gives CDR1 MDHEN, CDR2 SYDVKM. J lost 4 bases, V lost 5 bases, and 4 bases had no gene match. This CDR3 reads CASSGRQGNQPQHF. CDR3 coding DNA: TGTGCCAGCAGTGGGAGACAGGGGAATCAGCCCCAGCATTTT.

J is TRBJ1-5 and V is TRBV27, with a weak D call TRBD1 (6 bases). Between the trimmed V and J ends, which lost 8 bases and 0 bases, there was a span of 23 bases. CDR1 MNHEY and CDR2 SMNVEV come from the germline V gene (reference sequence). This CDR3 region has 18 residues. CDR3 sequence (DNA): TGTGCCAGCGGAAAGATGGGGGAGGGGGTTTATAGCAATCAGCCCCAGCATTTT. Translation: CASGKMGEGVYSNQPQHF.

The rearrangement uses TRBV28 and TRBJ2-7; D is unresolved. CDR3 length: 13 amino acids. V was clipped by 2 bases and J by 7 bases, with 12 bases between them. Germline CDR1 and CDR2: MDHEN and SYDVKM. The CDR3 coding sequence is TGTGCCAGCAGTTTAAGTGCCTCGAGGGAGCAGTACTTC. This encodes CASSLSASREQYF.

The chain carries TRBV29-1 and TRBJ2-5; D might be TRBD1 or TRBD2, each matching 5 bases. The end of the DNA fits TRBJ2-7 better, so the J call may be wrong. This CDR3 has 18 amino acids. Germline loops: CDR1 SQVTM, CDR2 ANQGSEA. The CDR3 reads CSVATLSPGTVESYEQYF. The CDR3 coding sequence is TGCAGCGTTGCTACTTTGTCGCCGGGGACGGTCGAATCCTACGAGCAGTACTTC.

The chain is built from TRBV19 and TRBJ2-4; D perhaps matches TRBD1 (6 bases). V gave up 2 bases and J gave up 3 bases, with 8 bases separating them. This CDR3 has 14 amino acids. The germline gives CDR1 LNHDA, CDR2 SQIVND (reference sequence). Written as DNA, the CDR3 is TGTGCCAGTAGTATACAGGGGTACAAAAACATTCAGTACTTC. This translates into CASSIQGYKNIQYF. Using reference TRBV19 and TRBJ2-4 for the parts outside the CDR3, the full variable domain is DGGITQSPKYLFRKEGQNVTLSCEQNLNHDAMYWYRQDPGQGLRLIYYSQIVNDFQKGDIAEGYSVSREKKESFPLTVTSAQKNPTAFYLCASSIQGYKNIQYFGAGTRLSVL.

The rearrangement links TRBV30 to TRBJ2-3, with D unresolved. This CDR3 spans 13 amino acids. Germline CDR1 and CDR2: GTSNPN and SVGIG (reference sequence). V was pared by 2 bases and J by 0 bases, with 6 bases between. In DNA, the CDR3 is TGTGCCTGGAGTCAAGGCAGCACAGATACGCAGTATTTT. Translated: CAWSQGSTDTQYF.

This chain joins TRBV5-8 and TRBJ1-4; D gene unclear. Per germline, CDR1 SGHTS and CDR2 YDEGEE. Trimming took off 4 bases at V and 0 bases at J, with 16 bases between the two ends. The CDR3 sequence is 17 residues long. In nucleotides, the CDR3 is TGTGCCAGCAGCATATGGAAAACCTATGCAACTAATGAAAAACTGTTTTTT. The encoded protein is CASSIWKTYATNEKLFF.

The CDR3 region has the DNA TGTGCCAGCAGCTTAGGGTCCCGTGAAAAACTGTTTTTT. Translated, it gives CASSLGSREKLFF. The chain uses TRBV7-9 and TRBJ1-4, with D unclear. The CDR3 runs 13 residues. Trimming stripped 1 base from V and 7 bases from J, with 7 bases between. Germline CDR1 SEHNR, CDR2 FQNEAQ (reference sequence).

The chain joins TRBV10-1 to TRBJ1-1; TRBD1 might be the D (5 bases). The V and J ends lost 6 bases and 4 bases respectively, with 12 bases between them. The CDR3 sequence is 13 residues long. CDR1 is WNHNN, CDR2 SYGVQD, per germline (reference sequence). Written as DNA, the CDR3 is TGCGCCAGCAGCGGTGGCGGGGGCACTGAAGCTTTCTTT. Residues: CASSGGGGTEAFF.

V is TRBV19 and J is TRBJ2-2, with D possibly being TRBD1 (5 bases). V was trimmed by 6 bases and J by 4 bases, leaving 9 bases between them. There are 13 residues in the CDR3. The V gene's germline CDR1 is LNHDA and CDR2 SQIVND (reference sequence). CDR3 sequence reads: CASRKGVTGELFF. CDR3 sequence (DNA): TGTGCCAGTAGGAAAGGGGTCACCGGGGAGCTGTTTTTT.

V gene TRBV27 combines with J gene TRBJ2-7; 8 bases fit TRBD1. CDR3 length equals 14 residues. The germline gives CDR1 MNHEY, CDR2 SMNVEV (reference sequence). V was clipped by 5 bases and J by 6 bases; unmatched bases: 9. The CDR3 sequence is CASSVTGAVIEQYF. CDR3 sequence (DNA): TGTGCCAGCAGTGTGACAGGGGCGGTAATCGAGCAGTACTTC.

This clone occurred once. The rearrangement uses TRBV5-1 and TRBJ2-7, with D perhaps matching TRBD1 or TRBD2 (6 bases each). Germline loops: CDR1 SGHRS, CDR2 YFSETQ. V lost 3 bases and J 3 bases, leaving 13 bases between the germline ends. The CDR3 runs 14 residues. CDR3 sequence reads: CASSSARGGYEQYF. The CDR3 DNA sequence: TGCGCCAGCAGCTCGGCCAGGGGAGGCTACGAGCAGTACTTC.

This rearrangement joins TRBV30 to TRBJ1-5; TRBD1 might be the D (6 bases). Per germline, CDR1 GTSNPN and CDR2 SVGIG (reference sequence). The V and J ends lost 1 base and 7 bases respectively, with 14 bases between them. The CDR3 sequence is 14 residues long. The CDR3 region has the DNA TGTGCCTGGAGTGCTATAGGGGGTGGGCAGCCCCAGCATTTT. This translates into CAWSAIGGGQPQHF.

This clone has only one observation. The gene calls are TRBV28 and TRBJ2-1; 16 bases line up with TRBD2. The CDR3 length is 19 residues. J gave up 10 bases and V 6 bases, and 18 bases lay outside the gene matches. In germline, CDR1 is MDHEN, CDR2 SYDVKM. The CDR3 sequence is CASSPAFGTSGRARSEQFF. In DNA, the CDR3 is TGTGCCAGCAGCCCTGCATTTGGGACTAGCGGGAGGGCCAGGTCGGAGCAGTTCTTC.

The V and J genes are TRBV7-3 and TRBJ2-3; 13 positions match TRBD2. Germline V gene data show CDR1 as SGHTA and CDR2 as FQGTGA. The V gene end was trimmed by 6 bases and the J gene end by 4 bases; junction bases not matched to a gene: 10. This CDR3 is 17 amino acids long. The CDR3 loop reads CASSQGLAGVLPDTQYF. Here the CDR3 DNA reads TGTGCCAGCAGTCAAGGACTAGCGGGAGTCCTTCCAGATACGCAGTATTTT.